The clone carrying this T cell receptor beta chain was seen repeatedly, ten times or more. Its antigen is unknown. A TCRbeta library incorporating unique molecular identifiers was prepared. TCRdb reprocessed the PCR reads via MiXCR and lists one record per CDR3 protein. The sample yields fewer than 550,000 distinct CDR3 sequences, about an eighth seen once. V was clipped by 3 bases and J by 7 bases, with 13 bases between them. Germline assignment: CDR1 GTSNPN and CDR2 SVGIG (reference sequence). The CDR3 sequence is 13 residues long. The data originate from a study of T-cell reconstitution after alpha-beta-depleted transplantation in children. General study points: At around two months after transplant, the alpha-beta T cells were reportedly derived from several hundred expanded clones that came from non-depleted graft cells. Hyperexpanded clones declined; after one year, newly produced T cells mostly supplied diversity.

The J gene is TRBJ2-1, the V gene TRBV30; D remains ambiguous. The sequencing here drew on PBMCs, mostly from graft donor cells, taken 180 days after TCRalphabeta/CD19-depleted stem cell transplant. The receptor was isolated from a female patient aged 2-15 years who had a stem cell transplant for aplastic anemia, so the T cells may come from the graft donor. As DNA, the CDR3 is TGTGCCTGGAGCGTAGGAGCCGGAAATGAGCAGTTCTTC. This encodes CAWSVGAGNEQFF.